One and the same sample provided the 4 T cell receptor beta chains below, sequenced in a study of T cell repertoires in cytomegalovirus infection. TCRdb passed the reads through MiXCR, listing each CDR3 protein once. The sample consists of some 700,000 distinct CDR3 sequences, around 30% of them appearing once. These TCRs are of unknown antigen specificity. The starting material was cultured PBMCs, obtained from culture after CMV antigen stimulation. All receptors come from a human donor in good health (CMV status not recorded). Some clones in this sample may be carry-over from other donors' samples.

The chain combines TRBV5-4 with TRBJ2-3, with 10 bases identical to TRBD2. The trim removed 4 bases at V and 5 bases at J, leaving 10 bases unmatched. Germline CDR1 reads SGHNT; CDR2 reads YYREEE (reference sequence). The CDR3 has 16 amino acids. The CDR3 spells CASSSKRGGPQDTQYF. In nucleotides, the CDR3 is TGTGCCAGCAGCAGCAAGCGGGGGGGTCCTCAAGATACGCAGTATTTT.

This clonotype was counted a few times. The chain has TRBV14 and TRBJ2-3; tentatively, D is TRBD1 (6 bases). This CDR3 spans 12 amino acids. CDR1 is SGHDN, CDR2 FVKESK, per germline. With 7 bases removed from V and 5 bases from J, the gap between germline ends came to 10 bases. Written as DNA, the CDR3 is TGTGCCAGCAATAAAGGGGGAGATACGCAGTATTTT. As protein: CASNKGGDTQYF.

This chain links TRBV6-4 with TRBJ2-1, with D uncertain. Germline lookup yields CDR1 MRHNA and CDR2 SNTAGT. The CDR3 spans 17 residues. Trimming left V 0 bases short and J 0 bases short, with 12 bases between. The CDR3 DNA reads as TGTGCCAGCAGTGACTCGACGGGTAAGAGCTCCTACAATGAGCAGTTCTTC. This encodes CASSDSTGKSSYNEQFF.

This clonotype was found many times. The V and J genes are TRBV7-2 and TRBJ1-1, with TRBD1 matching 9 bases. Trimming at V came to 5 bases and at J to 10 bases, leaving 14 bases not matched to a gene. The CDR3 is made up of 15 amino acids. CDR1 and CDR2 (germline): SGHTA, FQGNSA. The CDR3 protein is CASSILLGQGFPAFF. CDR3 nucleotide sequence: TGTGCCAGCAGCATATTGTTGGGACAGGGTTTCCCAGCTTTCTTT. Full variable domain (rest looked up from reference TRBV7-2 and TRBJ1-1): GAGVSQSPSNKVTEKGKDVELRCDPISGHTALYWYRQSLGQGLEFLIYFQGNSAPDKSGLPSDRFSAERTGGSVSTLTIQRTQQEDSAVYLCASSILLGQGFPAFFGQGTRLTVV.